The 25 T cell receptor beta chains below come from one sample, sequenced in a study of radiotherapy plus CTLA-4 blockade in lung cancer. TCRdb keeps only in-frame clones here, not all; method: immunoSEQ multiplex PCR. This table holds 60,000 to 85,000 clones, around 87% found once. Sequences were derived from peripheral blood, sampled from a patient treated with radiotherapy plus ipilimumab. All receptors derive from a human donor with non-small cell lung cancer who had stable disease on radiotherapy plus ipilimumab.

V usage is TRBV30 and J usage is TRBJ1-2; tentative D call: TRBD1 (6 bases). Trimming took off 4 bases at V and 9 bases at J, with 12 bases between the two ends. This CDR3 is built from 11 residues. Germline loops: CDR1 GTSNPN, CDR2 SVGIG (reference sequence). In DNA, the CDR3 is TGTGCCTGGATGGTAGACAGGAGCTACACCTTC. It is translated as CAWMVDRSYTF.

This clone appeared once. The rearrangement links TRBV9 to TRBJ2-2; the D gene is possibly TRBD1 (5 bases). The CDR3 loop spans 14 amino acids. Germline CDR1 reads SGDLS; CDR2 reads YYNGEE. V lost 7 bases and J lost 0, with 10 bases in between. The CDR3 loop is CASAQGPNTGELFF. As DNA, the CDR3 is TGTGCCAGCGCTCAGGGCCCGAACACCGGGGAGCTGTTTTTT.

The rearrangement joins TRBV28 to TRBJ1-5, with D tentatively TRBD1 (6 bases). The V gene's germline CDR1 is MDHEN and CDR2 SYDVKM. The CDR3 loop spans 15 amino acids. V was pared by 4 bases and J by 2 bases, with 12 bases between. This chain's CDR3 is CASSYGTIRNQPQHF. Here the CDR3 DNA reads TGTGCCAGCAGTTATGGGACAATTCGCAATCAGCCCCAGCATTTT.

J is TRBJ2-3 and V is TRBV9, with D possibly TRBD1 on 6 matching bases. Per the germline V gene, CDR1 is SGDLS and CDR2 is YYNGEE. V lost 0 bases and J lost 6, with 11 bases in between. The CDR3 has 14 residues. The CDR3 reads CASSVAGVTDTQYF. In DNA, the CDR3 is TGTGCCAGCAGCGTAGCAGGGGTTACGGATACGCAGTATTTT.

This sequence joins TRBV5-1 and TRBJ2-1, with a tentative D call TRBD1 (5 bases). The V gene lost 0 bases and the J gene lost 5 bases, with 12 bases spanning the gap. The CDR3 is 15 residues long. Germline loops: CDR1 SGHRS, CDR2 YFSETQ. The chain's CDR3 is CASSLVVGANNEQFF. CDR3 in DNA: TGCGCCAGCAGCTTGGTGGTTGGGGCTAACAATGAGCAGTTCTTC. Based on the CDR3 plus reference TRBV5-1 and TRBJ2-1, the full variable domain is KAGVTQTPRYLIKTRGQQVTLSCSPISGHRSVSWYQQTPGQGLQFLFEYFSETQRNKGNFPGRFSGRQFSNSRSEMNVSTLELGDSALYLCASSLVVGANNEQFFGPGTRLTVL.

The chain couples TRBV6-5 to TRBJ1-5; the D gene is possibly TRBD1 (5 bases). The CDR3 runs to 14 residues. The germline V gene has CDR1 MNHEY and CDR2 SVGAGI. V lost 7 bases and J 4 bases, leaving 14 bases between the germline ends. CDR3 nucleotide sequence: TGTGCCAGCAAGATGGAGGCAGGGAATCAGCCCCAGCATTTT. It specifies CASKMEAGNQPQHF.

The rearrangement joins TRBV18 to TRBJ1-4, with D uncertain. Trimming took 6 bases from V and 8 from J, leaving 13 bases between them. CDR3 length: 13 amino acids. CDR1 KGHSH and CDR2 LQKENI come from the germline V gene. The CDR3 DNA reads as TGTGCCAGCTCCGAACAAGGGAACGAAAAACTGTTTTTT. It specifies CASSEQGNEKLFF.

V usage is TRBV9 and J usage is TRBJ1-4, with D possibly being TRBD1 (5 bases). Germline V gene sequence: CDR1 SGDLS, CDR2 YYNGEE. V lost 3 bases, J lost 6 bases, and 15 bases lay in between. CDR3 size: 15 residues. The CDR3 spells CASSDSTGRHEKLFF. In DNA form, the CDR3 reads TGTGCCAGCAGCGATTCCACGGGGCGGCATGAAAAACTGTTTTTT.

The V and J genes are TRBV28 and TRBJ2-7; possibly TRBD2 for D (7 bases). This CDR3 spans 13 amino acids. The germline V gene encodes CDR1 MDHEN and CDR2 SYDVKM. V was pared by 7 bases and J by 2 bases, with 12 bases between. CDR3 in amino acids: CASTGGPTYEQYF. DNA of the CDR3: TGTGCCAGCACCGGGGGGCCCACCTACGAGCAGTACTTC.

This clone was recorded a few times. CDR3 region: CASSLGGLSLSNTGELFF. DNA for the CDR3: TGCGCCAGCAGCTTGGGGGGCCTTAGCCTGTCGAACACCGGGGAGCTGTTTTTT. This chain connects TRBV5-1 to TRBJ2-2; D perhaps matches TRBD1 (5 bases). The V gene's germline CDR1 is SGHRS and CDR2 YFSETQ. V shed 0 bases and J shed 0 bases, with 15 bases lying between them. The CDR3 is 18 amino acids.

The CDR3 protein is CASSAGQNTEAFF. DNA of the CDR3: TGTGCCAGCAGCGCCGGACAGAACACTGAAGCTTTCTTT. The V gene is TRBV14, the J gene TRBJ1-1; D may be TRBD1 (5 bases). Trimming removed 5 bases at V and 1 base at J, with 8 bases between. The CDR3 is 13 amino acids. Germline assignment: CDR1 SGHDN and CDR2 FVKESK.

The CDR3 coding sequence is TGTGCCAGCAGGACTCGCCTAGGAGCGCATTGGAATGAGCAGTTCTTC. Amino acids: CASRTRLGAHWNEQFF. This sequence joins TRBV28 and TRBJ2-1; D gene uncertain. This CDR3 contains 16 residues. Trimming removed 6 bases at V and 7 bases at J, with 22 bases between. Germline CDR1 MDHEN, CDR2 SYDVKM.

This clone was detected once. This chain joins TRBV10-3 and TRBJ1-5; D is perhaps TRBD1 (5 bases). The germline V gene has CDR1 ENHRY and CDR2 SYGVKD. V lost 4 bases and J lost 2, with 9 bases in between. The CDR3 totals 14 residues. DNA of the CDR3: TGTGCCATCAGTGCGGTAGGGGGCAATCAGCCCCAGCATTTT. Translation: CAISAVGGNQPQHF.

The chain joins TRBV5-6 to TRBJ1-2; possible D gene TRBD1, 6 bases. The V gene's germline CDR1 is SGHDT and CDR2 YYEEEE. Trimming cost V 6 bases and J 0 bases, with 15 bases left between them. The CDR3 runs to 15 residues. The CDR3 loop is CASTSGAGANYGYTF. Here the CDR3 DNA reads TGTGCCAGCACCTCCGGGGCAGGGGCTAACTATGGCTACACCTTC.

This clone was detected only once. The chain uses TRBV15 and TRBJ2-2, with 8 bases lining up with TRBD2. The germline gives CDR1 LNHNV, CDR2 YYDKDF (reference sequence). V dropped 5 bases and J dropped 4; count of bases not matched to a gene: 6. This CDR3 is 15 amino acids long. The CDR3 coding sequence is TGTGCCACCAGCTATCGGGGGGGGACCACCGGGGAGCTGTTTTTT. Amino acids: CATSYRGGTTGELFF.

V usage is TRBV19 and J usage is TRBJ1-4, with unresolved D. CDR1 is LNHDA and CDR2 is SQIVND in the germline V gene (reference sequence). The CDR3 consists of 15 residues. The V end was cut by 3 bases, the J end by 4 bases, with 12 bases between. The CDR3 nucleotides read TGTGCCAGTAGTATCAGCCAGTTAAGTAATGAAAAACTGTTTTTT. As protein: CASSISQLSNEKLFF. Full variable domain (outside the CDR3, taken from reference TRBV19 and TRBJ1-4): DGGITQSPKYLFRKEGQNVTLSCEQNLNHDAMYWYRQDPGQGLRLIYYSQIVNDFQKGDIAEGYSVSREKKESFPLTVTSAQKNPTAFYLCASSISQLSNEKLFFGSGTQLSVL.

The V and J genes are TRBV7-9 and TRBJ1-4; TRBD1 matches 11 bases. V lost 4 bases to trimming and J lost 7 bases; unmatched junction nucleotides: 11. Per germline, CDR1 SEHNR and CDR2 FQNEAQ (reference sequence). CDR3 length: 17 amino acids. CDR3 sequence: CASSSGTGGTSGEKLFF. The CDR3 DNA reads as TGTGCCAGCAGCTCCGGGACAGGGGGGACCTCTGGTGAAAAACTGTTTTTT.

V usage is TRBV7-2 and J usage is TRBJ2-1; TRBD2 aligns across 11 bases. The length of the CDR3 is 16 residues. The J segment lost 8 bases and the V segment lost 0 bases, leaving 6 bases of the junction unmatched. Germline lookup yields CDR1 SGHTA and CDR2 FQGNSA. The CDR3 DNA is TGTGCCAGCAGCTTAGCGAGTAGCGGGGGGGCCTATGAGCAGTTCTTC. The encoded protein is CASSLASSGGAYEQFF.

Only one count was recorded for this clone. The rearrangement uses TRBV9 and TRBJ1-1; 7 nucleotides agree with TRBD1. The CDR3 is made up of 15 amino acids. V was pared by 3 bases and J by 3 bases, with 8 bases of the junction left unmatched. From germline, CDR1 is SGDLS and CDR2 YYNGEE. CDR3 residues: CASSAGGGMYTEAFF. The CDR3 region has the DNA TGTGCCAGCAGCGCAGGGGGAGGGATGTACACTGAAGCTTTCTTT.

This clone was found once. This chain links TRBV6-1 with TRBJ1-5; a possible D gene is TRBD1 (5 bases). Trimming took 2 bases from V and 3 from J, leaving 8 bases between them. CDR1 and CDR2 from the germline V gene are MNHNS and SASEGT. The CDR3 runs 14 residues. The DNA for the CDR3 is TGTGCCAGCAGTGAACAGGGCCTCAATCAGCCCCAGCATTTT. Its protein product is CASSEQGLNQPQHF.

The CDR3 bases are TGTGCCAGCAGCTTAACAGGGGCCAGCTCTGGAAACACCATATATTTT. Its translation: CASSLTGASSGNTIYF. This chain joins TRBV5-4 and TRBJ1-3; 7 bases line up with TRBD1. The CDR3 totals 16 residues. The V gene end was trimmed by 2 bases and the J gene end by 0 bases; junction bases not matched to a gene: 5. Looked up from germline, CDR1 is SGHNT and CDR2 is YYREEE (reference sequence).

This chain joins TRBV9 and TRBJ1-1, with TRBD1 identical over 12 bases. V shed 4 bases and J 7 bases; nucleotides not matched to a gene: 5. The CDR3 is made up of 14 amino acids. CDR1 is SGDLS and CDR2 is YYNGEE in the germline V gene. The DNA of the CDR3 is TGTGCCAGCAGCAGGGGGACAGGGGGCTTTGAAGCTTTCTTT. Translation: CASSRGTGGFEAFF.

This chain connects TRBV28 to TRBJ1-2, with D possibly matching TRBD1 (6 bases). The CDR3 has 16 residues. CDR1 and CDR2 from the germline V gene are MDHEN and SYDVKM. The V gene lost 4 bases and the J gene lost 8 bases, with 23 bases spanning the gap. The CDR3 loop reads CASSSGDRDITRGYTF. The CDR3 bases are TGTGCCAGCAGTTCGGGAGATCGGGACATAACGCGGGGCTACACCTTC.

The chain is built from TRBV11-1 and TRBJ1-6; no definite D call. With 5 bases removed from V and 7 bases from J, the gap between germline ends came to 9 bases. The CDR3 is 13 residues long. Germline V gene data show CDR1 as SGHAT and CDR2 as FQDESV (reference sequence). Here the CDR3 reads CASSPERNSPLHF. DNA for the CDR3: TGTGCCAGCAGCCCCGAACGAAATTCACCCCTCCACTTT. Filled out from reference TRBV11-1 and TRBJ1-6, the complete variable domain reads EAEVAQSPRYKITEKSQAVAFWCDPISGHATLYWYRQILGQGPELLVQFQDESVVDDSQLPKDRFSAERLKGVDSTLKIQPAELGDSAMYLCASSPERNSPLHFGNGTRLTVT.

The chain joins TRBV2 to TRBJ1-2, with D unclear. The CDR3 is made up of 14 amino acids. The V end was cut by 4 bases, the J end by 11 bases, with 20 bases between. CDR1 SNHLY and CDR2 FYNNEI come from the germline V gene. CDR3 in amino acids: CASSGNSGRSRYTF. CDR3 bases: TGTGCCAGCAGTGGAAATTCCGGGCGTTCGAGGTACACCTTC.